One TCR beta chain is described in this entry. The antigen it binds to is not known. Base qualities are not at hand, and no much larger clone is one base apart. This sample was included in a study of brain T cells in children with intractable seizures (dated by TCRdb to the early 2020s). Regarding the complete study: Resected brain tissue from some 49 pediatric epilepsy surgery cases was initially screened for immune gene transcripts with a NanoString immunology panel. Of the roughly twelve selected surgery cases, pre-surgery blood was also sequenced for eight, so four had brain tissue only. Overall results and qualifications from the work: The patients' HCMV serostatus was not known, and viral specificity was inferred solely from CDR3 sequence similarity. Sequencing depth differed between pre- and post-surgery blood, so clones missing from the pre-surgery sample may reflect undersampling.

The immunoSEQ assay was used to generate TCR beta chain sequences from genomic DNA. As for how the authors treated the data: Any CDR3 sequence that did not begin with the conserved framework cysteine at position 104 was removed by hand. To get clonality, the normalized Shannon's Diversity Index was subtracted from one, giving values from 0 (maximal diversity) to 1 (oligoclonal). Differences in the frequency of the same CDR3 between samples, such as brain versus blood, were assessed with chi-squared comparison-of-proportions tests. Public clonotypes were found through immuneACCESS searches, while the VDJdb browser was used to judge similarity to known antiviral clonotypes. TCRdb holds this immuneACCESS table with in-frame rearrangements only. Some clones are missing; in checked studies, unresolved V genes explain under half, and the rest has no known cause. The DNA was the basis for D and trimming; V, J and clone size are from that table. For this sample there are around 340,000 clones; over 90% appear just once. The ten largest clones capture 4.5% to 7% of the sample.

According to the study, the label for this sample's time point signals: blood from clinic visit 5 months post-surgery; TSC patient then seizure free. The surgery cases with the highest brain T cell transcript signatures were chosen for TCR beta chain sequencing of brain tissue, and also of blood when blood was available. Before surgery, patients had received at least one anti-epileptic drug. The TCR-sequenced patients were children whose drug-resistant epilepsy was caused by tuberous sclerosis complex, focal cortical dysplasia, Rasmussen encephalitis or hemimegalencephaly. Bulk genomic DNA was isolated from unsorted brain tissue and whole blood using the Monarch genomic DNA purification kit. Taken from cysteine to phenylalanine, the CDR3 has 16 residues. Only CDR3 DNA is held: 48 bases, read in frame from base 1. The germline V gene (reference sequence) provides CDR1 SEHNR and CDR2 FQNEAQ. From V the trimming removes 4 bases and from J it removes 6 bases, while the gene matches leave 5 bases of the junction unaccounted for.

The sequence derives from a boy under two years old with tuberous sclerosis and intractable seizures. The rearranged segments are TRBV7-9 and TRBJ2-1; 14 junctional bases match TRBD2. Sequenced here: peripheral blood, sampled roughly 5 months after surgery. The CDR3 reads as follows: CASSWTGTSGSNEQFF. Read as DNA, the sequence is TGTGCCAGCAGCTGGACAGGGACTAGCGGGAGCAATGAGCAGTTCTTC.